The sequence of this TCR beta chain was determined in a study of T cell responses to AZD1222 COVID-19 vaccine. The V end lost 6 bases, the J end lost 9 bases, and 12 bases lay between the germline ends. The CDR3 has 12 amino acids. Study-level points and caveats: White British ancestry dominated among donors, who included more females, and clonal diversity was possibly underestimated.

As for this clone: Its target is unknown.

Profiled with immunoSEQ multiplex PCR; TCRdb holds only in-frame clones, not every one. In the table there are 75,000 to 95,000 clones, around 83% of which are singletons. This sample comprised peripheral blood, obtained on day 0 of AZD1222 vaccination. This receptor was identified in an adult in good health. V is TRBV12-3 or TRBV12-4 and J is TRBJ1-5, with no clear D. CDR3: CASSRVSGPQHF. As DNA, the CDR3 is TGTGCCAGCAGCCGAGTCTCAGGGCCCCAGCATTTT.